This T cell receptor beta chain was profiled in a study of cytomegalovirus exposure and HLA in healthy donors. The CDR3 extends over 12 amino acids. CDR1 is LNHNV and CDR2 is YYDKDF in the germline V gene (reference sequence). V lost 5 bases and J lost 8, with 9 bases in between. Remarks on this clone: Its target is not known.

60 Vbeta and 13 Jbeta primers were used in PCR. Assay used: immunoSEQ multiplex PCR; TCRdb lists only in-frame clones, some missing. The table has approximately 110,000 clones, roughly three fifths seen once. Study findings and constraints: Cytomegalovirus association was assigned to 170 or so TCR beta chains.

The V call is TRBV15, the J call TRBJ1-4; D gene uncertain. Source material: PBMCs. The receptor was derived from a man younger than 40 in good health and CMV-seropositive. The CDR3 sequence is CATSRRREKLFF. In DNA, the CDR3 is TGTGCCACCAGCCGGAGGCGCGAAAAACTGTTTTTT.